This paragraph covers one T cell receptor (beta chain) sequence. The data derive from a study of blood T cell repertoires in COVID-19. Overall study: Sample material is recorded as cDNA or gDNA derived from T cells, B-cell-depleted T cells, or PBMCs.

The germline V gene has CDR1 SGHTA and CDR2 FQGNSA. This CDR3 is 14 amino acids long. V shed 6 bases and J shed 7 bases, with 19 bases lying between them. In the original processing: Reference gene primer amplification yielded estimated nucleated cell counts. Generated by immunoSEQ multiplex PCR, the TCRdb table keeps only in-frame clones and is missing some. V, J and clone size are those of that table, while D and trimming were read from the DNA. The table has some 70,000 clones, over 75% seen once. V usage is TRBV7-2 and J usage is TRBJ2-7, with D possibly TRBD2 on 7 matching bases. This TCR came from a man between 50 and 59 years old with acute or convalescent COVID-19. The sample was peripheral blood. CDR3 region: CASSPILRGGEQYF. CDR3 DNA: TGTGCCAGCAGTCCGATCCTTAGGGGGGGTGAGCAGTACTTC.